This T cell receptor (beta chain) emerged from a study of response to subunit inactivated influenza vaccine. The V and J ends lost 0 bases and 3 bases respectively, with 9 bases between them. This CDR3 has 14 residues. Germline-derived CDR1 and CDR2 are SQVTM and ANQGSEA. A single record per CDR3 protein comes from TCRdb applying MiXCR to the RT-PCR reads. The repertoire holds around 200,000 distinct CDR3 sequences, with about 9% as singletons. This clonotype occurred many times. The sample consisted of non-naive T cells sorted from PBMCs, taken on the day of vaccination. The TCR was taken from a man aged 50 to 60 who received an inactivated influenza vaccine. The chain links TRBV29-1 to TRBJ2-1; D remains unclear. The CDR3 sequence is CSVEDLGFYNEQFF. DNA of the CDR3: TGCAGCGTTGAAGATCTTGGCTTCTACAATGAGCAGTTCTTC.